The text below deals with one TCR beta chain. Its matching antigen is unknown. The data were taken from a study of OX40 agonist ivuxolimab in advanced cancers. Whole-study context: Partial responses occurred in three patients (one hepatocellular carcinoma, two cutaneous melanoma).

Only in-frame clones appear in the TCRdb table, and some are missing; sequencing was by immunoSEQ multiplex PCR. The repertoire includes tens of thousands of clones, 65% to 85% of them detected once, and roughly 0.99% sits in the top ten. This CDR3 spans 13 amino acids. Germline CDR1 ENHRY, CDR2 SYGVKD. Trimming stripped 3 bases from V and 4 bases from J, with 9 bases between. The study's findings and limits: Low normalized T-cell clonal expansion also characterized some of the nonresponders.

The sequence came from an adult with an advanced solid tumor such as melanoma, head and neck, liver or kidney cancer. The J gene is TRBJ1-1, the V gene TRBV10-3; possible D gene TRBD1, 6 bases. Here the sequenced sample was CD4+ or CD8+ T cells sorted from blood, taken in a trial of the OX40 agonist ivuxolimab. This CDR3 is CAISEQGFTEAFF. CDR3 coding DNA: TGTGCCATCAGTGAACAGGGTTTCACTGAAGCTTTCTTT.